The 5 T cell receptor beta chains below all came from one sample that was sequenced in a study of cytomegalovirus exposure and HLA in healthy donors (dated by TCRdb to 2017 to 2019). Library generation was performed with the immunoSEQ multiplex PCR assay. For the multiplex PCR, a mixture combining 60 forward primers for TCR Vbeta segments and 13 reverse primers for TCR Jbeta segments was used. The clones in this table, taken by TCRdb from immuneACCESS, are in-frame only. Not every clone is retained; where verified, under half of the shortfall comes from an unresolved V gene, and the cause of the rest is unknown. This sample is represented by some 180,000 clones; 75% to 85% of them were singletons. In total, the top ten clones hold about 14% of the sample. What was sequenced was PBMCs. Every receptor here comes from a woman aged 25 to 39 in good health and CMV-seropositive.

The chain employs TRBV27 and TRBJ2-7; D call uncertain. This CDR3 is 13 amino acids long. The ends were cut back, 8 bases at V and 2 bases at J, with 13 bases in the middle. In germline, CDR1 is MNHEY, CDR2 SMNVEV (reference sequence). As DNA, the CDR3 is TGTGCCAGCTCGCGCGGAAAGACCTACGAGCAGTACTTC. Translated, it gives CASSRGKTYEQYF.

The V and J genes are TRBV19 and TRBJ2-2; 8 bases line up with TRBD1. Losses at the gene ends were 1 base for V and 4 bases for J; bases not matched to a gene: 2. The CDR3 has 15 amino acids. Per germline, CDR1 LNHDA and CDR2 SQIVND (reference sequence). CDR3 nucleotide sequence: TGTGCCAGTAGTATAGGCAGGGGGCGCACCGGGGAGCTGTTTTTT. It specifies CASSIGRGRTGELFF.

This chain links TRBV15 with TRBJ1-5, with a weak D call TRBD1 (6 bases). This CDR3 comprises 14 residues. From germline, CDR1 is LNHNV and CDR2 YYDKDF (reference sequence). Trimming shortened V by 4 bases and J by 3 bases, and 10 bases separated the two germline ends. CDR3 sequence: CATSTDRINQPQHF. The CDR3 DNA reads as TGTGCCACCAGCACGGACAGAATCAATCAGCCCCAGCATTTT.

The chain joins TRBV4-1 to TRBJ1-6, with 9 bases that match TRBD1. CDR1 is MGHRA, CDR2 YSYEKL, per germline. CDR3 length equals 17 residues. The trim removed 0 bases at V and 2 bases at J, leaving 2 bases unmatched. CDR3 coding DNA: TGCGCCAGCAGCCAAGACGGACAGGGGACCTATAATTCACCCCTCCACTTT. This translates into CASSQDGQGTYNSPLHF.

The gene calls are TRBV13 and TRBJ1-1; no clear D. Germline CDR1 and CDR2: PRHDT and FYEKMQ (reference sequence). The V end lost 7 bases, the J end lost 3 bases, and 12 bases lay between the germline ends. The CDR3 runs to 13 residues. The CDR3 nucleotides are TGTGCCAGCACACTCAGACACCACACTGAAGCTTTCTTT. Translation gives CASTLRHHTEAFF.